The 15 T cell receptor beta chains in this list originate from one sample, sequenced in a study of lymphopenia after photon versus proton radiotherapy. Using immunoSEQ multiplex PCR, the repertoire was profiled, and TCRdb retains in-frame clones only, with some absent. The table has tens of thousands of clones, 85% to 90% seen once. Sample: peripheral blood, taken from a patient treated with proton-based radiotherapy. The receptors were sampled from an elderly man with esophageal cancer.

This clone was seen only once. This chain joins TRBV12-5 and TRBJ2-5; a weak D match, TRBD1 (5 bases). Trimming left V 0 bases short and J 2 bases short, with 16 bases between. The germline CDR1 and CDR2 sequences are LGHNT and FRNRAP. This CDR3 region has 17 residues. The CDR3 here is CASGLVPTHRKQETQYF. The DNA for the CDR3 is TGTGCTAGTGGTTTGGTCCCCACACACAGGAAACAAGAGACCCAGTACTTC.

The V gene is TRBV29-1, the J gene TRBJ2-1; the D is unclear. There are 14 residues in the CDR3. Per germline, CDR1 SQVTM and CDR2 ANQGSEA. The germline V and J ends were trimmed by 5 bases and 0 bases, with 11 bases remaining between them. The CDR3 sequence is CSVPVWGSYNEQFF. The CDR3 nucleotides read TGCAGCGTTCCCGTCTGGGGCTCCTACAATGAGCAGTTCTTC.

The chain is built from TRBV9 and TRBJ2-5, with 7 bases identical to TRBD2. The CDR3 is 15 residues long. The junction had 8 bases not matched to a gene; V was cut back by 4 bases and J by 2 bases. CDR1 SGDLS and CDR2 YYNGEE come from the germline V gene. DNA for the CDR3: TGTGCCAGCAGCCCCAGCGGGACTCCGCAAGAGACCCAGTACTTC. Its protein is CASSPSGTPQETQYF.

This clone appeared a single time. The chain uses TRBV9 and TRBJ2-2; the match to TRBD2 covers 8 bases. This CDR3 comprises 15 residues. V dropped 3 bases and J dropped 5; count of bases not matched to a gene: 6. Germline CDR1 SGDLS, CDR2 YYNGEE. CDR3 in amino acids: CASSARTSQTGELFF. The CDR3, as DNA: TGTGCCAGCAGCGCCCGGACTAGCCAGACCGGGGAGCTGTTTTTT. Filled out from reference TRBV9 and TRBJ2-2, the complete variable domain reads DSGVTQTPKHLITATGQRVTLRCSPRSGDLSVYWYQQSLDQGLQFLIQYYNGEERAKGNILERFSAQQFPDLHSELNLSSLELGDSALYFCASSARTSQTGELFFGEGSRLTVL.

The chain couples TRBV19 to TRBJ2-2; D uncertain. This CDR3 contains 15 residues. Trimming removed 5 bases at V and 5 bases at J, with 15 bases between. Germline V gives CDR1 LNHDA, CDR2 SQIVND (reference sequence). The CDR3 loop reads CASSPSLFGTGELFF. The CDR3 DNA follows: TGTGCCAGTAGTCCCTCCTTGTTTGGAACCGGGGAGCTGTTTTTT.

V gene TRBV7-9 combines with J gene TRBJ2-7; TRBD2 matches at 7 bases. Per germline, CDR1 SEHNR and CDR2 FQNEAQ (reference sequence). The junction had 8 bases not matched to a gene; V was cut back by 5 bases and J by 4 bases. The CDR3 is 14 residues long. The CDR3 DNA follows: TGTGCCAGCAGCCGTATGGGGGGGACGTACGAGCAGTACTTC. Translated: CASSRMGGTYEQYF.

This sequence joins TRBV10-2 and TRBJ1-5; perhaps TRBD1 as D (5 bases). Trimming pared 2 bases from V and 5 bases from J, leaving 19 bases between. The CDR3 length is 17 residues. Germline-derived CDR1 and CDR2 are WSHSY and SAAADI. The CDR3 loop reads CASSEDGRWRGYQPQHF. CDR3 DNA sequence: TGCGCCAGCAGTGAGGACGGCAGGTGGAGGGGTTATCAGCCCCAGCATTTT.

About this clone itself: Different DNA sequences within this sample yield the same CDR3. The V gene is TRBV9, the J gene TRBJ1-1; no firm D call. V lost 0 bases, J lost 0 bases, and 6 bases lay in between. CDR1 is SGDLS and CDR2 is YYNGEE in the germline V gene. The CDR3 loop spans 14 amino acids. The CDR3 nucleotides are TGTGCCAGCAGCGTAGATCTCGTGAACACTGAAGCTTTCTTT. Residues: CASSVDLVNTEAFF.

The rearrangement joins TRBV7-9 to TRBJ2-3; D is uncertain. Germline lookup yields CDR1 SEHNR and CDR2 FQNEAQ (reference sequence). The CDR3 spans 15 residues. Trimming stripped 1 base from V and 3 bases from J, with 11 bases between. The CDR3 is CASSLVLVLTDTQYF. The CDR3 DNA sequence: TGTGCCAGCAGCTTAGTTTTAGTACTTACAGATACGCAGTATTTT.

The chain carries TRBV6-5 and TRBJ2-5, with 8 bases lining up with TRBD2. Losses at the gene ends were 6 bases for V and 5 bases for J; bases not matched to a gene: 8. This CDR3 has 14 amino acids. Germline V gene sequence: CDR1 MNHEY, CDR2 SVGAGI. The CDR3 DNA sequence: TGTGCCAGCAGAGAGCCGGGAGGGGGGGAGACCCAGTACTTC. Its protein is CASREPGGGETQYF.

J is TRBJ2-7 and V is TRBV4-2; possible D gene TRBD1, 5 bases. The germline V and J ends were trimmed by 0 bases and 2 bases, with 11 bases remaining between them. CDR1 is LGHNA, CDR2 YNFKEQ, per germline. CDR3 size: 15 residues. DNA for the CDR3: TGTGCCAGCAGCCAAGATGAGCAGGGTCCCTACGAGCAGTACTTC. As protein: CASSQDEQGPYEQYF.

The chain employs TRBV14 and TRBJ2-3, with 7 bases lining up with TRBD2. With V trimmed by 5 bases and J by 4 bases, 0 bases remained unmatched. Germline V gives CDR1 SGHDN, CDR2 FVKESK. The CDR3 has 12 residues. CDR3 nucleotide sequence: TGTGCCAGCAGCGGACTAGCAGATACGCAGTATTTT. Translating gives CASSGLADTQYF.

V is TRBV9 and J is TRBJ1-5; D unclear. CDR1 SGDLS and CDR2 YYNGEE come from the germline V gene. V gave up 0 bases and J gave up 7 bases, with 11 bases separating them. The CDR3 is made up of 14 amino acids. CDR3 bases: TGTGCCAGCAGCGTAGGGGCAGGAGAACAGCCCCAGCATTTT. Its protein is CASSVGAGEQPQHF.

In DNA form, the CDR3 reads TGTGCCAGCAGCGATGGACAGGCCGTCTATGGCTACACCTTC. Amino acids: CASSDGQAVYGYTF. J is TRBJ1-2 and V is TRBV9, with 7 bases matching TRBD1. This CDR3 spans 14 amino acids. V gave up 3 bases and J gave up 4 bases; unmatched junction bases: 6. Germline V gene sequence: CDR1 SGDLS, CDR2 YYNGEE.

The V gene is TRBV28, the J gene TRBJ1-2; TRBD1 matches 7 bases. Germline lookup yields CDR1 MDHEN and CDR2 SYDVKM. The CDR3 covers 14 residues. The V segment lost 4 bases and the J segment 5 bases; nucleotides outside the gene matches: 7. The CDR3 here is CASSSQGRGYGYTF. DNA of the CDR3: TGTGCCAGCAGTTCACAGGGGCGCGGTTATGGCTACACCTTC.